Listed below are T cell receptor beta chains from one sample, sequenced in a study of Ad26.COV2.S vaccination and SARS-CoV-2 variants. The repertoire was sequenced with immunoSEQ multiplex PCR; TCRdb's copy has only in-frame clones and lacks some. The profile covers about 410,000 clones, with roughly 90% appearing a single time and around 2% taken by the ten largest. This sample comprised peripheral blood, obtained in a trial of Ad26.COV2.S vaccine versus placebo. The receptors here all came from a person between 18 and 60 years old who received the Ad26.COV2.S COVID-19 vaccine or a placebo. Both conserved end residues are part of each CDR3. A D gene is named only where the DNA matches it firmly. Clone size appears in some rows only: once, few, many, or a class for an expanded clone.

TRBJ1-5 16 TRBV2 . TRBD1 TGTGCCAGCAGCTCCCAGGGGGGATTCGGCAATCAGCCCCAGCATTTT CASSSQGGFGNQPQHF
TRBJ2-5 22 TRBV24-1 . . TGTGCCACCAGTGATTGCCCCGGGACAGGGGAGACCCCGGGACTAGCGGAGGGGGCCCAGTACTTC CATSDCPGTGETPGLAEGAQYF
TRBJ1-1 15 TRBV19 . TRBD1 TGTGCCAGTAGTATCTCAGGGGAGGGGGCCACTGAAGCTTTCTTT CASSISGEGATEAFF
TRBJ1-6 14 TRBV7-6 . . TGTGCCAGCAGCTTAGAACAGGATAATTCACCCCTCCACTTT CASSLEQDNSPLHF
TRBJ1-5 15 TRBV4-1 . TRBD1 TGCGCCAGCAGCCGACAGGGAACTAGCAATCAGCCCCAGCATTTT CASSRQGTSNQPQHF
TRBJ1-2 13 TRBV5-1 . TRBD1 TGCGCCAGCAGCTTCGGACAGGGAGATGGCTACACCTTC CASSFGQGDGYTF
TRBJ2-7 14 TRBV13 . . TGTGCCAGCAGCTCCCCAGGACAGAGCTACGAGCAGTACTTC CASSSPGQSYEQYF
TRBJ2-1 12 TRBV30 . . TGTGCCTGGAGTCGGACGGGCAATGAGCAGTTCTTC CAWSRTGNEQFF
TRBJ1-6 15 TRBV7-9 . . TGTGCCAGCAGCTTAGAAGCTGAGGTGGGTTCACCCCTCCACTTT CASSLEAEVGSPLHF
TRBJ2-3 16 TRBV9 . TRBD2 TGTGCCAGCAGCGTAGACGCTAGCGGTCACACAGATACGCAGTATTTT CASSVDASGHTDTQYF
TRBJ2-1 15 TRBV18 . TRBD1 TGTGCCAGCTCCCGCCCAAGACAGGGTCAGGGTGAGCAGTTCTTC CASSRPRQGQGEQFF
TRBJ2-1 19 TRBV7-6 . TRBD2 TGTGCCAGCAGCTTAGCAACTAGTCTAGCGGGAGGGCCATACAATGAGCAGTTCTTC CASSLATSLAGGPYNEQFF
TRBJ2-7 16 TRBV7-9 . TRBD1 TGTGCCAGCAGCTTAGCGGGGGGACAGGGGGCCGACGAGCAGTACTTC CASSLAGGQGADEQYF
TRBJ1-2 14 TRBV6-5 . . TGTGCCAGCCGTACTAGCCAGGGATCTAGTGGCTACACCTTC CASRTSQGSSGYTF
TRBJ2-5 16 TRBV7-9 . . TGTGCCAGCAGCTGGGGGCAGGGCTTACTCCAAGAGACCCAGTACTTC CASSWGQGLLQETQYF
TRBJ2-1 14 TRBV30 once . TGTGCCTGGAGTATACCGGGACCACTCAGTGAGCAGTTCTTC CAWSIPGPLSEQFF
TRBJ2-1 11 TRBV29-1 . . TGCAGCGTTGTGATCCCCAATGAGCAGTTCTTC CSVVIPNEQFF
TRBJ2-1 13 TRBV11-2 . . TGTGCCAGCAGCTTCCATCACTCACCCCTACGGTTCTTC CASSFHHSPLRFF
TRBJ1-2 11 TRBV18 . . TGTGCCAGCTCAGACCTCTATGGCTACACCTTC CASSDLYGYTF
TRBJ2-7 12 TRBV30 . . TGTGCCTGGAGTTTCCGACACTACGAGCAGTACTTC CAWSFRHYEQYF
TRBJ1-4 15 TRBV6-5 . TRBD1 TGTGCCAGCAGTTACTCGGGACAGCGTAATGAAAAACTGTTTTTT CASSYSGQRNEKLFF
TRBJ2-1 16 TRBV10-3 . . TGTGCCATCAGTGAGTCGGGCCCAGGGGCCTACAATGAGCAGTTCTTC CAISESGPGAYNEQFF
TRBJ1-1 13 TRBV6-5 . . TGTGCCAGCAAACACCGACCCTACCTGCAAGCTTTCTTT CASKHRPYLQAFF
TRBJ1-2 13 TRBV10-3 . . TGTGCCATCACCACCTGGGGGTCCTATGGCTACACCTTC CAITTWGSYGYTF
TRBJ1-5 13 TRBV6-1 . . TGTGCCAGCAGTGACCGACAGAATCAGCCCCAGCATTTT CASSDRQNQPQHF
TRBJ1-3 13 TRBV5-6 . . TGTGCCGGCCAGCCACGGGCTGGAAACACCATATATTTT CAGQPRAGNTIYF
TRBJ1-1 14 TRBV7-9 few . TGTGCCAGCAGCTTAACTTCAGCGAACACTGAAGCTTTCTTT CASSLTSANTEAFF
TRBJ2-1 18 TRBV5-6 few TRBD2 TGTGCCAGCAGCTGGGGACTAGCGGGAGAGGGGGAATACAATGAGCAGTTCTTC CASSWGLAGEGEYNEQFF
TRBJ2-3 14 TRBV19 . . TGTGCCAGTAGTAAAGTTAAAAGCACAGATACGCAGTATTTT CASSKVKSTDTQYF
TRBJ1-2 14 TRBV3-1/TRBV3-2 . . TGTGCCAGCAGCCAACTGGAAGGCCGTTATGGCTACACCTTC CASSQLEGRYGYTF
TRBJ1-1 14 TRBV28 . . TGTGCCAGCAGTTTACGGCAAATGAACACTGAAGCTTTCTTT CASSLRQMNTEAFF
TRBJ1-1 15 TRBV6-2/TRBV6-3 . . TGTGCCAGCAGTTACAGTCAGGGCGGGAACACTGAAGCTTTCTTT CASSYSQGGNTEAFF
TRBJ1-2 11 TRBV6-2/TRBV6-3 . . TGTGCCAGCAGTCGCGAAAGTGGCTACACCTTC CASSRESGYTF
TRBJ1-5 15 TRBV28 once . TGTGCCAGCACCTCGGCGTGGGGGGCCTATCAGCCCCAGCATTTT CASTSAWGAYQPQHF
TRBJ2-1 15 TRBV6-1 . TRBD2 TGTGCCAGCAGTTCAAGACTAGCGGGAGCAAATGAGCAGTTCTTC CASSSRLAGANEQFF
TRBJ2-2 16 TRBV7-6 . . TGTGCCAGCAGCTTAATGGAGCAACAGAGGACCGGGGAGCTGTTTTTT CASSLMEQQRTGELFF